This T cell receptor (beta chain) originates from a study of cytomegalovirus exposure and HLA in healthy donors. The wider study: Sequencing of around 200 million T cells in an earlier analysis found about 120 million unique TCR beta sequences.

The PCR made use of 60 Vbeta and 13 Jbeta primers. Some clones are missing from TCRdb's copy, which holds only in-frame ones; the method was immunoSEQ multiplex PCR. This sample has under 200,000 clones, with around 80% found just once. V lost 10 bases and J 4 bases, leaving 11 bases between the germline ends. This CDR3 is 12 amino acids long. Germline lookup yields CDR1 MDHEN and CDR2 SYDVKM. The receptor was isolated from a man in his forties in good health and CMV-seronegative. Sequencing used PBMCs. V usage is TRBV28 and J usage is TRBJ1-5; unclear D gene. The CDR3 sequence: CATSVGNQPQHF. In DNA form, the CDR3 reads TGTGCCACTAGCGTGGGGAATCAGCCCCAGCATTTT.